This record looks at one T cell receptor (beta chain) sequence and its context. This sample was included in a study of shared T cell receptors in the human thymus. The V gene's germline CDR1 is SGHTA and CDR2 FQGNSA. V dropped 5 bases and J dropped 4 bases, with 14 bases sitting between them. This CDR3 has 14 residues. Sequencing was performed with immunoSEQ multiplex PCR; in TCRdb, only in-frame clones are kept and a portion is missing. The repertoire holds roughly 550,000 clones, with around 82% as singletons. This sample also appeared in a second study, on human thymus T cells.

The sequence came from a boy under two years old with a congenital heart defect. Sequencing was done on a sample of thymocytes. The V and J genes are TRBV7-2 and TRBJ1-2; D gene unclear. CDR3 region: CASSDPRVFYGYTF. The DNA of the CDR3 is TGTGCCAGCAGCGATCCTCGGGTCTTCTATGGCTACACCTTC.